This TCR beta chain was captured in a study of cytomegalovirus exposure and HLA in healthy donors. Germline CDR1 and CDR2: KGHSH and LQKENI. Trimming left V 3 bases short and J 6 bases short, with 23 bases between. The CDR3 length is 17 residues. Study results and limitations: The listing of roughly 160 TCR beta chains classed them as cytomegalovirus-associated. Generally TCR sequences proved uncommon, though certain public TCRs appeared in numerous donors. Earlier analysis found most TCR beta V segments productive about 87% or about 30% of the time. Indistinguishable V segments such as TRBV6-2 and TRBV6-3 were excluded.

Of note for this clone: No antigen is known for it.

The PCR ran on 60 Vbeta and 13 Jbeta primers. Only in-frame clones appear in the TCRdb table, and some are missing; sequencing was by immunoSEQ multiplex PCR. The data show 120,000 or so clones, less than 85% seen once. This TCR was sampled from a man in his thirties or forties in good health and CMV-seropositive. The chain links TRBV18 to TRBJ1-2; weak D call: TRBD1 (6 bases). Input material: PBMCs. CDR3 amino acids: CASSPDAGADRRDGYTF. The CDR3 region has the DNA TGTGCCAGCTCACCCGACGCAGGAGCCGACAGGCGGGATGGCTACACCTTC.